This T cell receptor beta chain was obtained from a study of cytomegalovirus exposure and HLA in healthy donors. Study findings and constraints: Productive status was seen about 87% or about 30% of the time for most TCR beta V segments in an earlier analysis. For TCR beta chains, V- and J-gene trimming was later linked to a missense DCLRE1C variant.

The V end lost 6 bases, the J end lost 4 bases, and 9 bases lay between the germline ends. Germline CDR1 reads SNHLY; CDR2 reads FYNNEI. The CDR3 is 12 residues long. In regard to this clone: The antigen remains unidentified.

The study ran its PCR with 60 Vbeta and 13 Jbeta primers. Produced via immunoSEQ multiplex PCR; TCRdb's table is partial and in-frame only. The sample table sets out 68,000 or so clones. The rearrangement uses TRBV2 and TRBJ1-1, with D maybe TRBD1 (6 bases). The sequenced sample consisted of PBMCs. The receptor's source is a female donor in good health and CMV-seropositive. CDR3 sequence reads: CASSQGSTEAFF. The DNA of the CDR3 is TGTGCCAGCAGCCAGGGGTCCACTGAAGCTTTCTTT.